This entry lists 27 T cell receptor beta chains sequenced from one sample in a study of blood T cell repertoires in COVID-19. Only in-frame clones appear in the TCRdb table, and some are missing; sequencing was by immunoSEQ multiplex PCR. The sample includes about 220,000 clones, roughly 84% of them seen just once. Sequencing input: peripheral blood. All receptors come from a man aged 45-65 years who had recovered from COVID-19.

This clone was seen once. The chain links TRBV10-1 to TRBJ2-1; 12 bases fit TRBD2. V was clipped by 6 bases and J by 1 base; unmatched bases: 16. Germline V gives CDR1 WNHNN, CDR2 SYGVQD (reference sequence). This CDR3 is 20 amino acids long. The CDR3, as DNA: TGCGCCAGCAGGGAACAGGGGGCGCCTAGCGGGAGGGATTCCTACAATGAGCAGTTCTTC. The encoded protein is CASREQGAPSGRDSYNEQFF.

The chain combines TRBV7-8 with TRBJ2-7; weak D call: TRBD1 (5 bases). Germline loops: CDR1 SGHVS, CDR2 FQNEAQ. V shed 1 base and J shed 2 bases, with 9 bases lying between them. The CDR3 loop spans 14 amino acids. In nucleotides, the CDR3 is TGTGCCAGCAGCTTAGGACAACAGGCCTACGAGCAGTACTTC. This gives the protein CASSLGQQAYEQYF. The full variable domain, completed using reference TRBV7-8 and TRBJ2-7, is GAGVSQSPRYKVAKRGQDVALRCDPISGHVSLFWYQQALGQGPEFLTYFQNEAQLDKSGLPSDRFFAERPEGSVSTLKIQRTQQEDSAVYLCASSLGQQAYEQYFGPGTRLTVT.

The CDR3 here is CASSLGRFTDTQYF. The CDR3 coding sequence is TGTGCCAGCAGCTTGGGCAGGTTTACAGATACGCAGTATTTT. The genes are TRBV7-8 and TRBJ2-3; D unresolved. Trimming took 3 bases from V and 3 from J, leaving 10 bases between them. The CDR3 runs 14 residues. The germline V gene has CDR1 SGHVS and CDR2 FQNEAQ.

This chain links TRBV28 with TRBJ2-3; TRBD2 aligns across 10 bases. Trimming removed 8 bases from V and 14 bases from J; junction bases left unmatched: 19. Looked up from germline, CDR1 is MDHEN and CDR2 is SYDVKM. The CDR3 loop spans 15 amino acids. CDR3 bases: TGTGCCAGCGGAGGCTTCAAGGGACTAGCGAAAGGGCTGTATTTT. This translates into CASGGFKGLAKGLYF. The full variable domain, its missing parts supplied by reference TRBV28 and TRBJ2-3, is DVKVTQSSRYLVKRTGEKVFLECVQDMDHENMFWYRQDPGLGLRLIYFSYDVKMKEKGDIPEGYSVSREKKERFSLILESASTNQTSMYLCASGGFKGLAKGLYFGPGTRLTVL.

CDR3 nucleotide sequence: TGTGCCAGCAGTCGGACTGGAAAACAAGAGACCCAGTACTTC. Translation: CASSRTGKQETQYF. The chain carries TRBV6-5 and TRBJ2-5, with TRBD2 as a possible D gene (5 bases). The CDR3 has 14 residues. Trimming pared 5 bases from V and 2 bases from J, leaving 12 bases between. Germline V gene sequence: CDR1 MNHEY, CDR2 SVGAGI.

Remarks on this clone: The sample holds other DNA sequences that translate to the same CDR3. V and J are TRBV9 and TRBJ2-1; 7 bases fit TRBD1. Unmatched junction bases numbered 3, after V lost 0 bases and J lost 0 bases. Germline V gene sequence: CDR1 SGDLS, CDR2 YYNGEE. This CDR3 is 16 amino acids long. The CDR3 coding sequence is TGTGCCAGCAGCGTAGCTGAGGGGGCCTCCTACAATGAGCAGTTCTTC. Translated: CASSVAEGASYNEQFF.

The chain joins TRBV19 to TRBJ1-2; D remains ambiguous. The CDR3 runs to 13 residues. Between the trimmed V and J ends, which lost 7 bases and 6 bases, there was a span of 15 bases. Germline CDR1 is LNHDA and CDR2 is SQIVND (reference sequence). CDR3 nucleotide sequence: TGTGCCAGTAAGGCAGAGGTTACGCATGGCTACACCTTC. This encodes CASKAEVTHGYTF.

J is TRBJ1-3 and V is TRBV6-5; tentatively, D is TRBD1 (5 bases). Deletions cut 0 bases from V and 0 bases from J, with 6 bases between. In germline, CDR1 is MNHEY, CDR2 SVGAGI. This CDR3 has 15 amino acids. CDR3 loop: CASSYSTGSGNTIYF. DNA for the CDR3: TGTGCCAGCAGTTACTCTACAGGCTCTGGAAACACCATATATTTT.

The DNA of the CDR3 is TGTGCCAGCAGCTCAAGGGACAGGGGAAACACTGAAGCTTTCTTT. Its protein product is CASSSRDRGNTEAFF. The chain carries TRBV13 and TRBJ1-1; 10 positions agree with TRBD1. The CDR3 totals 15 residues. Looked up from germline, CDR1 is PRHDT and CDR2 is FYEKMQ (reference sequence). V shed 4 bases and J 2 bases; nucleotides not matched to a gene: 4. The entire variable domain, with the rest obtained from reference TRBV13 and TRBJ1-1, is as follows: AAGVIQSPRHLIKEKRETATLKCYPIPRHDTVYWYQQGPGQDPQFLISFYEKMQSDKGSIPDRFSAQQFSDYHSELNMSSLELGDSALYFCASSSRDRGNTEAFFGQGTRLTVV.

This chain connects TRBV29-1 to TRBJ2-3, with 7 bases fitting TRBD1. CDR1 is SQVTM, CDR2 ANQGSEA, per germline. With 7 bases clipped from V and 3 bases from J, the junction kept 10 bases outside the gene matches. The CDR3 extends over 14 amino acids. The CDR3 DNA sequence: TGCAGCGCCCGAAGGGTCAGGGGGACAGATACGCAGTATTTT. Translation: CSARRVRGTDTQYF.

The V call is TRBV5-1, the J call TRBJ2-7; 10 nucleotides agree with TRBD1. The J segment lost 7 bases and the V segment lost 4 bases, leaving 8 bases of the junction unmatched. This CDR3 region has 14 residues. Germline CDR1 SGHRS, CDR2 YFSETQ. As DNA, the CDR3 is TGCGCCAGCAGCGTTGGGACAGGGGCCGAGGAGCAGTACTTC. Residues: CASSVGTGAEEQYF.

The V and J genes are TRBV29-1 and TRBJ2-7, with D perhaps TRBD1 (6 bases). This CDR3 contains 13 residues. The germline V and J ends were trimmed by 7 bases and 3 bases, with 16 bases remaining between them. Germline loops: CDR1 SQVTM, CDR2 ANQGSEA. The CDR3 spells CSARQTGNYEQYF. In DNA form, the CDR3 reads TGCAGCGCCCGGCAGACAGGTAACTACGAGCAGTACTTC.

The rearrangement uses TRBV24-1 and TRBJ2-2; 10 bases match TRBD1. Germline CDR1 is KGHDR and CDR2 is SFDVKD. The V and J ends lost 7 bases and 4 bases, in that order; junction bases with no gene match: 5. The CDR3 has 15 amino acids. In nucleotides, the CDR3 is TGTGCCACCAGAACCGGGACAGGGGTCACCGGGGAGCTGTTTTTT. Translated: CATRTGTGVTGELFF.

The rearrangement links TRBV19 to TRBJ2-1; tentatively, D is TRBD2 (5 bases). Germline CDR1 is LNHDA and CDR2 is SQIVND (reference sequence). This CDR3 is 16 amino acids long. Trimming took 3 bases from V and 6 from J, leaving 18 bases between them. CDR3 in amino acids: CASSIQRSSSTNEQFF. Written as DNA, the CDR3 is TGTGCCAGTAGTATCCAGAGATCTAGCAGTACCAATGAGCAGTTCTTC.

V gene TRBV28 combines with J gene TRBJ2-3; 13 positions agree with TRBD2. V was clipped by 4 bases and J by 6 bases; unmatched bases: 7. Germline V gives CDR1 MDHEN, CDR2 SYDVKM. There are 16 residues in the CDR3. CDR3 residues: CASSSPGLAGLDTQYF. As DNA, the CDR3 is TGTGCCAGCAGTTCCCCGGGACTAGCGGGATTGGATACGCAGTATTTT. The whole variable domain, filled in from reference TRBV28 and TRBJ2-3, reads DVKVTQSSRYLVKRTGEKVFLECVQDMDHENMFWYRQDPGLGLRLIYFSYDVKMKEKGDIPEGYSVSREKKERFSLILESASTNQTSMYLCASSSPGLAGLDTQYFGPGTRLTVL.

This clone was observed a single time. The V call is TRBV7-2, the J call TRBJ1-2; D might be TRBD1 (5 bases). This CDR3 has 15 amino acids. V was shortened by 1 base and J by 3 bases, with 12 bases between the two germline ends. The germline gives CDR1 SGHTA, CDR2 FQGNSA. The CDR3 nucleotides are TGTGCCAGCAGCTTAGTTATGGGGGGGGACTATGGCTACACCTTC. It codes for CASSLVMGGDYGYTF.

The chain recombines TRBV19 with TRBJ2-7, with 7 bases matching TRBD1. CDR1 and CDR2 (germline): LNHDA, SQIVND (reference sequence). This CDR3 has 11 residues. V dropped 9 bases and J dropped 3; count of bases not matched to a gene: 2. Here the CDR3 DNA reads TGTGCCAGCAGACAGGGCTACGAGCAGTACTTC. Its translation: CASRQGYEQYF. The variable domain in full, with the rest retrieved from reference TRBV19 and TRBJ2-7, is DGGITQSPKYLFRKEGQNVTLSCEQNLNHDAMYWYRQDPGQGLRLIYYSQIVNDFQKGDIAEGYSVSREKKESFPLTVTSAQKNPTAFYLCASRQGYEQYFGPGTRLTVT.

This chain links TRBV14 with TRBJ1-2; the D gene is possibly TRBD1 (5 bases). Deletions cut 4 bases from V and 5 bases from J, with 11 bases between. The CDR3 totals 13 residues. In germline, CDR1 is SGHDN, CDR2 FVKESK. The DNA of the CDR3 is TGTGCCAGCAGCCCCCAGGGATGGTATGGCTACACCTTC. Encoded protein: CASSPQGWYGYTF.

The V call is TRBV7-8, the J call TRBJ2-7; TRBD1 agrees at 7 bases. Germline CDR1 and CDR2: SGHVS and FQNEAQ. With 2 bases clipped from V and 3 bases from J, the junction kept 4 bases outside the gene matches. The CDR3 is 14 residues long. The CDR3 protein is CASSLLGGHYEQYF. CDR3 nucleotides: TGTGCCAGCAGCTTATTAGGGGGCCACTACGAGCAGTACTTC.

This rearrangement joins TRBV5-1 to TRBJ2-2, with TRBD2 identical over 11 bases. Trimming took 3 bases from V and 5 from J; bases not matched to a gene: 6. The CDR3 is made up of 16 amino acids. The germline gives CDR1 SGHRS, CDR2 YFSETQ. The CDR3 is CASSWIAGGRTGELFF. The CDR3 DNA follows: TGCGCCAGCAGCTGGATAGCGGGAGGGAGAACCGGGGAGCTGTTTTTT.

The chain combines TRBV11-2 with TRBJ2-1, with 10 nucleotides matching TRBD2. Germline lookup yields CDR1 SGHAT and CDR2 FQNNGV. The CDR3 is 15 amino acids. Trimming at V came to 4 bases and at J to 8 bases, leaving 8 bases not matched to a gene. As DNA, the CDR3 is TGTGCCAGCAGCTCGTCGGCTAGCGGGAGATATGAGCAGTTCTTC. Its translation: CASSSSASGRYEQFF.

This chain links TRBV5-1 with TRBJ1-4, with 8 positions matching TRBD1. Unmatched junction bases numbered 13, after V lost 8 bases and J lost 7 bases. From germline, CDR1 is SGHRS and CDR2 YFSETQ. This CDR3 has 15 residues. CDR3 nucleotide sequence: TGCGCCAGTAGTGACAGGGGATTGGTGAGTGAAAAACTGTTTTTT. It encodes CASSDRGLVSEKLFF.

This clone has just one count. The chain is built from TRBV6-2 or TRBV6-3 and TRBJ1-2; possible D gene TRBD1, 5 bases. The CDR3 is made up of 14 amino acids. The germline CDR1 and CDR2 sequences are MNHEY and SVGEGT. Trimming took off 2 bases at V and 4 bases at J, with 11 bases between the two ends. The chain's CDR3 is CASSYATTGYGYTF. DNA of the CDR3: TGTGCCAGCAGTTACGCTACAACAGGCTATGGCTACACCTTC.

V gene TRBV27 combines with J gene TRBJ2-1; TRBD1 might be the D (6 bases). V shed 0 bases and J shed 4 bases, with 22 bases lying between them. This CDR3 is built from 19 residues. Looked up from germline, CDR1 is MNHEY and CDR2 is SMNVEV (reference sequence). The CDR3 DNA is TGTGCCAGCAGTTTATCGACGTCCAGCAGGGGACCGGAATACAATGAGCAGTTCTTC. The encoded protein is CASSLSTSSRGPEYNEQFF.

The V and J genes are TRBV9 and TRBJ2-1, with D unclear. This CDR3 comprises 15 residues. Germline CDR1 SGDLS, CDR2 YYNGEE. Between the trimmed V and J ends, which lost 4 bases and 4 bases, there was a span of 15 bases. The CDR3 is CASSPRGLAYNEQFF. CDR3 DNA: TGTGCCAGCAGCCCCCGTGGCTTAGCTTACAATGAGCAGTTCTTC.

J is TRBJ2-3 and V is TRBV29-1; D gene unclear. Looked up from germline, CDR1 is SQVTM and CDR2 is ANQGSEA. The CDR3 runs 13 residues. V lost 3 bases, J lost 5 bases, and 12 bases lay in between. The CDR3 coding sequence is TGCAGCGTTGATAACCCCATCAGAGATACGCAGTATTTT. Translation gives CSVDNPIRDTQYF.

The J gene is TRBJ1-1, the V gene TRBV2; 11 bases fit TRBD1. Germline CDR1 SNHLY, CDR2 FYNNEI. V shed 6 bases and J 1 base; nucleotides not matched to a gene: 7. The length of the CDR3 is 16 residues. The CDR3: CASSAGQGAGNTEAFF. CDR3 DNA: TGTGCCAGCAGCGCCGGACAGGGGGCAGGGAACACTGAAGCTTTCTTT.